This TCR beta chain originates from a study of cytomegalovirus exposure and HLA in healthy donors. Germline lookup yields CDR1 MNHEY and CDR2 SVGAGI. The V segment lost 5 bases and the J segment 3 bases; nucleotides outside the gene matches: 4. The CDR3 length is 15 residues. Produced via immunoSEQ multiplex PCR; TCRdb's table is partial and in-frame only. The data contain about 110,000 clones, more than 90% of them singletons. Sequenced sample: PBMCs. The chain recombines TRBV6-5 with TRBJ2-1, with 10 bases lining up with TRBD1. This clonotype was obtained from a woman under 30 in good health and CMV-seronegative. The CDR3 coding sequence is TGTGCCAGCAGTCCGACAGGGGGCTACTACAATGAGCAGTTCTTC. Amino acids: CASSPTGGYYNEQFF.